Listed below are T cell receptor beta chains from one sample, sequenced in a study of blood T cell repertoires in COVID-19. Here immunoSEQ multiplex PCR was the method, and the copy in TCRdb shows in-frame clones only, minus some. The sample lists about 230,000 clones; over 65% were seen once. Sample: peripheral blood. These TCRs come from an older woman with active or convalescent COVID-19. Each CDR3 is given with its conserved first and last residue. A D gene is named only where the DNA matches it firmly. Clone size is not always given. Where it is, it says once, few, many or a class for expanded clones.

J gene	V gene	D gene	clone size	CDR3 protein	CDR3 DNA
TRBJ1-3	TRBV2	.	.	CASSEGGSGGNTIYF	TGTGCCAGCAGTGAAGGCGGCTCTGGTGGAAACACCATATATTTT
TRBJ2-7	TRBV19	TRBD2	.	CASSNVREAAYEQYF	TGTGCCAGTAGTAATGTCCGGGAGGCCGCCTACGAGCAGTACTTC
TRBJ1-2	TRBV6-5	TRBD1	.	CASSYRDRGIGGYTF	TGTGCCAGCAGTTACCGGGACAGGGGCATTGGTGGCTACACCTTC
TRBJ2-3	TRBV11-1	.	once	CASSKISDTQYF	TGTGCCAGCAGCAAGATTAGCGATACGCAGTATTTT
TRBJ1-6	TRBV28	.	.	CASSLTGTSYNSPLHF	TGTGCCAGCAGTTTAACCGGGACAAGTTATAATTCACCCCTCCACTTT
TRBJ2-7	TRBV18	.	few	CASSPRQVNSYEQYF	TGTGCCAGCTCACCAAGACAGGTGAACTCCTACGAGCAGTACTTC
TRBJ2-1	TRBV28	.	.	CASSLATTNEQFF	TGTGCCAGCAGTTTAGCGACTACCAATGAGCAGTTCTTC
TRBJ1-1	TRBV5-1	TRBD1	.	CASSFNTGATEAFF	TGCGCCAGCAGCTTCAATACAGGGGCCACTGAAGCTTTCTTT
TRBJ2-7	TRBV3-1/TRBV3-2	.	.	CASSQDSPGYEEQYF	TGTGCCAGCAGCCAAGATAGTCCGGGATACGAAGAGCAGTACTTC
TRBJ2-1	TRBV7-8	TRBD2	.	CASSLGSSGGVGQFF	TGTGCCAGCAGCTTAGGGTCTAGCGGGGGTGTGGGGCAGTTCTTC
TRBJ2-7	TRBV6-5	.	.	CASSSGQTAYEQYF	TGTGCCAGCAGTTCCGGACAGACCGCCTACGAGCAGTACTTC
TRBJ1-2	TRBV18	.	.	CASSPVAGDYGYTF	TGTGCCAGCTCACCCGTGGCAGGCGACTATGGCTACACCTTC
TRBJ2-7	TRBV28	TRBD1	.	CASSFSWDRTTYEQYF	TGTGCCAGCAGTTTCTCCTGGGACAGGACGACCTACGAGCAGTACTTC
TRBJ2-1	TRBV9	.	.	CASSVASGKGEQFF	TGTGCCAGCAGCGTAGCATCGGGGAAGGGTGAGCAGTTCTTC
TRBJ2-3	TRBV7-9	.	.	CASSLLSGTDTQYF	TGTGCCAGCAGCCTCCTTAGCGGCACAGATACGCAGTATTTT
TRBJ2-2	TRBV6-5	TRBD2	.	CASSYSRLAGAGELFF	TGTGCCAGCAGTTACTCGAGGCTAGCGGGGGCCGGGGAGCTGTTTTTT
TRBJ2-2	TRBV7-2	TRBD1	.	CASSLDTGAGELFF	TGTGCCAGCAGCTTAGACACAGGGGCCGGGGAGCTGTTTTTT
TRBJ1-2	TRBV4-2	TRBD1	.	CASRLGQGPGGYTF	TGTGCCAGCAGGCTAGGACAGGGGCCGGGAGGCTACACCTTC
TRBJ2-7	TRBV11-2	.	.	CASSNLNEQYF	TGTGCCAGCAGCAACCTAAACGAGCAGTACTTC
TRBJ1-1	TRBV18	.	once	CASSPALNTEAFF	TGTGCCAGCTCACCAGCGTTGAACACTGAAGCTTTCTTT
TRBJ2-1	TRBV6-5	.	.	CASSYDYYNEQFF	TGTGCCAGCAGTTATGACTACTACAATGAGCAGTTCTTC
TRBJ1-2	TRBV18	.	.	CASSPRAPLPPHGYTF	TGTGCCAGCTCACCGAGGGCCCCCCTACCCCCCCATGGCTACACCTTC
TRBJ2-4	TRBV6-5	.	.	CASSSVPYPKKRIQYF	TGTGCCAGCAGTTCAGTACCTTATCCCAAAAAACGCATTCAGTACTTC
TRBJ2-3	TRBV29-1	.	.	CSVYRGTDTQYF	TGCAGCGTTTATAGGGGAACAGATACGCAGTATTTT
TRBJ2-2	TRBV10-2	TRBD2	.	CASRLAATRYGELFF	TGCGCCAGCCGACTAGCGGCCACACGTTACGGGGAGCTGTTTTTT
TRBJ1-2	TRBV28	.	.	CASTLGGYGYTF	TGTGCCAGCACCCTGGGAGGATATGGCTACACCTTC
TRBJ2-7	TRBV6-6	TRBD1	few	CASSFGTGAYEQYF	TGTGCCAGCAGTTTTGGGACAGGGGCCTACGAGCAGTACTTC
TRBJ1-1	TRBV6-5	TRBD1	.	CASSTDRGTEAFF	TGTGCCAGCTCTACGGACAGGGGCACTGAAGCTTTCTTT
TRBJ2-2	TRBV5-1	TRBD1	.	CASSYKRTGGNTGELFF	TGCGCCAGCAGTTACAAAAGGACAGGGGGCAACACCGGGGAGCTGTTTTTT